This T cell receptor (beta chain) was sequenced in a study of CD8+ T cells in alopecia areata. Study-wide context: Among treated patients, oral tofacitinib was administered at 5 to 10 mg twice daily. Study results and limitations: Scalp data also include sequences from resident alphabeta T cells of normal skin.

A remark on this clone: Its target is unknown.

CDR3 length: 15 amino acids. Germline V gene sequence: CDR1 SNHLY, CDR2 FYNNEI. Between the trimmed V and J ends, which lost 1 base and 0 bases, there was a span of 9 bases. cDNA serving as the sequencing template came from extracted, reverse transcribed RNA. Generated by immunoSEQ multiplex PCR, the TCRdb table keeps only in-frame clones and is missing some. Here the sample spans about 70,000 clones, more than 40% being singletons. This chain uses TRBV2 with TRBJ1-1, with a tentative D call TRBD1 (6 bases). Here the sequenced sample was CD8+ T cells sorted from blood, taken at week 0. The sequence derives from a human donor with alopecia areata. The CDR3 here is CASSEGAGVNTEAFF. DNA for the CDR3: TGTGCCAGCAGTGAAGGGGCAGGGGTGAACACTGAAGCTTTCTTT.